This TCR beta chain comes out of a study of shared clonotypes between healthy human individuals. General study findings and limits: Sampling involved blood alone; tissue repertoires likely differ.

Participating donors were healthy, HIV-negative adults free of recent acute infections or vaccinations. About this clone itself: What it recognizes is unknown.

For every subset, genomic DNA was evenly distributed across several immunoSEQ plates. How the authors handled the data: Junction-only immunoSEQ data arrived without quality scores, meaning filtering differed. Clones were read by immunoSEQ multiplex PCR, and TCRdb kept only the in-frame ones, dropping some. The V and J calls and clone size come from that table; D and trimming were worked out from the DNA. Among millions of clones listed, over 85% were seen once. CDR1 SEHNR and CDR2 FQNEAQ come from the germline V gene (reference sequence). V lost 1 base to trimming and J lost 1 base; unmatched junction nucleotides: 13. The CDR3 is 19 residues long.

This chain joins TRBV7-9 and TRBJ2-7; 10 nucleotides line up with TRBD1. This TCR was recovered from a man younger than 35 in good health. The sample was naive CD4+ T cells sorted from blood. Subset described: CD45RA+ positively selected. The CDR3 region is CASSLVFGGQGRLSYEQYF. CDR3 sequence (DNA): TGTGCCAGCAGCTTAGTATTTGGGGGACAGGGGCGACTATCCTACGAGCAGTACTTC.